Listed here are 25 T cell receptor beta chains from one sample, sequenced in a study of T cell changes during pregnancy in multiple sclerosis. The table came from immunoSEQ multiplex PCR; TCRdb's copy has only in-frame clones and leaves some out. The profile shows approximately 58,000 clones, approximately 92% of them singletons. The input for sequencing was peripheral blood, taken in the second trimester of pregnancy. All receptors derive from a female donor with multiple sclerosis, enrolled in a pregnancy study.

The CDR3: CASAPSSYNEQFF. The DNA for the CDR3 is TGTGCCAGTGCTCCGAGCTCCTACAATGAGCAGTTCTTC. This sequence joins TRBV7-9 and TRBJ2-1; D unresolved. Trimming left V 9 bases short and J 0 bases short, with 9 bases between. Germline V CDR1 and CDR2: SEHNR, FQNEAQ (reference sequence). CDR3 length: 13 residues.

The CDR3 region has the DNA TGTGCCAGCAGCTTAGGACTAGCGGAAGATGAGCAGTTCTTC. Translated, it gives CASSLGLAEDEQFF. V is TRBV7-2 and J is TRBJ2-1; 9 bases agree with TRBD2. V shed 1 base and J 8 bases; nucleotides not matched to a gene: 3. Germline CDR1 reads SGHTA; CDR2 reads FQGNSA. This CDR3 contains 14 residues.

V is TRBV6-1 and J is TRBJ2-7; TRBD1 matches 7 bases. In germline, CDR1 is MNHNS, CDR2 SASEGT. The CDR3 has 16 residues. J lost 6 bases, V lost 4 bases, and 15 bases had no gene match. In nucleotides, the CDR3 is TGTGCCAGCAGTGCATACCGGGACAGTTACTATCGCGAGCAGTACTTC. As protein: CASSAYRDSYYREQYF.

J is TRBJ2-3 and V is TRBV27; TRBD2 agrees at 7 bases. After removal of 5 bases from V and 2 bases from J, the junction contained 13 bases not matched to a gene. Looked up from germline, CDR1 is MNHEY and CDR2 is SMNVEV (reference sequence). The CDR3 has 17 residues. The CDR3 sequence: CASSAFGLELNTDTQYF. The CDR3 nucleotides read TGTGCCAGCAGTGCATTCGGACTAGAATTAAACACAGATACGCAGTATTTT.

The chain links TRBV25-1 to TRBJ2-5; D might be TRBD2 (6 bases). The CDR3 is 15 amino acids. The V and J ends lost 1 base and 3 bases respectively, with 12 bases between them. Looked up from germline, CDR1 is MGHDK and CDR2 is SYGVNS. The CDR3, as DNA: TGTGCCAGCAGTGAATGGACTACAGCCGAAGAGACCCAGTACTTC. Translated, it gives CASSEWTTAEETQYF.

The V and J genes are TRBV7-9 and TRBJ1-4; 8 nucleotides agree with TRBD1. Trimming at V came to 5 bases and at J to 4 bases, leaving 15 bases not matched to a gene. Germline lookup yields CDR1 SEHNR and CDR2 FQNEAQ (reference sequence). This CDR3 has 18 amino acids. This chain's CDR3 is CASSLSQSRTGNNEKLFF. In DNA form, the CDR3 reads TGTGCCAGCAGCCTAAGCCAATCCCGGACAGGGAATAATGAAAAACTGTTTTTT.

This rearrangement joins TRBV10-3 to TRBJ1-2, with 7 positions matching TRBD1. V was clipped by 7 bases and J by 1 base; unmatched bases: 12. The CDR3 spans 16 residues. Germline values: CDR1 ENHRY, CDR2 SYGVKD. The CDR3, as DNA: TGTGCCATCACAGAGAGGTGGGACAGTCTTAACTATGGCTACACCTTC. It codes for CAITERWDSLNYGYTF.

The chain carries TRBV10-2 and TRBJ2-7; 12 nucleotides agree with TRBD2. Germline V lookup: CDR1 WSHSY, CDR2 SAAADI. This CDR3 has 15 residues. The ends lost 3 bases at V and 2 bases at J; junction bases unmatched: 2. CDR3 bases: TGCGCCAGCAGTGAAGGACTAGCGGGGCCCTACGAGCAGTACTTC. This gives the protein CASSEGLAGPYEQYF.

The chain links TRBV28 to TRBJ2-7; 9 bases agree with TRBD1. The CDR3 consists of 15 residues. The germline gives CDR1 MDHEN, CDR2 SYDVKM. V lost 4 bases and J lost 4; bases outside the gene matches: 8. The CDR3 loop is CASSSTGDREYEQYF. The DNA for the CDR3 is TGTGCCAGCAGTTCCACCGGGGACAGGGAGTACGAGCAGTACTTC.

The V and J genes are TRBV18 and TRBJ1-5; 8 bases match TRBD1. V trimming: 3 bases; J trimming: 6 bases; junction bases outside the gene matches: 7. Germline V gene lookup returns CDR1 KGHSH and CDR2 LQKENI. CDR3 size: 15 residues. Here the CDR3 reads CASSPPGTGGQPQHF. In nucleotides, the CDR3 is TGTGCCAGCTCACCCCCCGGAACAGGGGGTCAGCCCCAGCATTTT.

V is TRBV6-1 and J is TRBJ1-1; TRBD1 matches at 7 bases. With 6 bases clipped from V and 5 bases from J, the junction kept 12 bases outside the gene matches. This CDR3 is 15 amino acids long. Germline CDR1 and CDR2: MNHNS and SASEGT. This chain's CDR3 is CASRRQGIGFTEAFF. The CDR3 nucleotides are TGTGCCAGCAGAAGACAGGGTATAGGTTTTACTGAAGCTTTCTTT.

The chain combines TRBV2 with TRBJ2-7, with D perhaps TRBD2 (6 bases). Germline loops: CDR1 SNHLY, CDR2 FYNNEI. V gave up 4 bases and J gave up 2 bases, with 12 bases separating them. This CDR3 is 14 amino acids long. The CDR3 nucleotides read TGTGCCAGCAGTGCTGCTAGCGATCCCTACGAGCAGTACTTC. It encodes CASSAASDPYEQYF.

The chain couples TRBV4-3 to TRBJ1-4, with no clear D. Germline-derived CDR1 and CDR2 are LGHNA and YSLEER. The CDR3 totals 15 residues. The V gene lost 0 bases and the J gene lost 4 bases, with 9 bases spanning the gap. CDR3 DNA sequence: TGCGCCAGCAGCCAAGATTTCGCAGATAATGAAAAACTGTTTTTT. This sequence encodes CASSQDFADNEKLFF.

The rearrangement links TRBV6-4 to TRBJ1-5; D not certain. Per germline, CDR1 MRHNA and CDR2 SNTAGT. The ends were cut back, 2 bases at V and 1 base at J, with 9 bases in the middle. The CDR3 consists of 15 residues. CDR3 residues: CASSDQAGSNQPQHF. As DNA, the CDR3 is TGTGCCAGCAGTGACCAGGCGGGGAGCAATCAGCCCCAGCATTTT.

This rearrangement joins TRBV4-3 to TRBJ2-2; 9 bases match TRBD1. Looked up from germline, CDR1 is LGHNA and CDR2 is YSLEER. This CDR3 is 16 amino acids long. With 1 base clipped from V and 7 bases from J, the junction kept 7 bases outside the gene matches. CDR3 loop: CASSQGRDRAYGELFF. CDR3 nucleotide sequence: TGCGCCAGCAGCCAAGGCCGGGACAGGGCTTACGGGGAGCTGTTTTTT.

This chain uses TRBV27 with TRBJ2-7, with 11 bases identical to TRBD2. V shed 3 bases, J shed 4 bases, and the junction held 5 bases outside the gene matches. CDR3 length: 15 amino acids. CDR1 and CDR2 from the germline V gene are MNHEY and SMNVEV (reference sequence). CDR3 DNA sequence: TGTGCCAGCAGTTTGGTACTAGCGGGGGAATACGAGCAGTACTTC. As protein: CASSLVLAGEYEQYF.

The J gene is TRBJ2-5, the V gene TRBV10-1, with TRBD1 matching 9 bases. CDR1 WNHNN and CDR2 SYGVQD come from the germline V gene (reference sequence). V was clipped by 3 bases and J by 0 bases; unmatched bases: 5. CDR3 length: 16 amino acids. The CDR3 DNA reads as TGCGCCAGCAGTGACGGTCGGACAGGGGACCAAGAGACCCAGTACTTC. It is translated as CASSDGRTGDQETQYF.

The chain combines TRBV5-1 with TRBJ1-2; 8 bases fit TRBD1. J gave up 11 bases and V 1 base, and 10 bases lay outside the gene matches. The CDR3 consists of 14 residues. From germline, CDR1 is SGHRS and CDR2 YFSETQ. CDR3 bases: TGCGCCAGCAGCTTGTCACAGGGGGAAGGAGGGTACACCTTC. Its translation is CASSLSQGEGGYTF.

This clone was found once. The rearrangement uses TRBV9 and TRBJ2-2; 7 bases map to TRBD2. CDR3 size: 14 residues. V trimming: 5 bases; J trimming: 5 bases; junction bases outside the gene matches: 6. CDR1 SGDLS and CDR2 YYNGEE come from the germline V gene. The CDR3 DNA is TGTGCCAGCAGTTGGGGGAGGGCGACCGGGGAGCTGTTTTTT. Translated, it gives CASSWGRATGELFF.

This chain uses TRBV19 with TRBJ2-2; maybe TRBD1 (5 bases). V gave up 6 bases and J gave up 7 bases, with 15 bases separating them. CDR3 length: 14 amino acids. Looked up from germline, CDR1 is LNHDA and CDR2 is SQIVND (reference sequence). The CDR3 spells CASRTHQGNGELFF. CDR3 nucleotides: TGTGCCAGTAGGACCCATCAGGGAAACGGGGAGCTGTTTTTT.

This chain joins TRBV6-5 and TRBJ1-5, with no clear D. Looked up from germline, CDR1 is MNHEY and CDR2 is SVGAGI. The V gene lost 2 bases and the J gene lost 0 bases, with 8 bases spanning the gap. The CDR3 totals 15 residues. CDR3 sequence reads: CASSYGRNSNQPQHF. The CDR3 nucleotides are TGTGCCAGCAGTTACGGGCGTAATAGCAATCAGCCCCAGCATTTT.

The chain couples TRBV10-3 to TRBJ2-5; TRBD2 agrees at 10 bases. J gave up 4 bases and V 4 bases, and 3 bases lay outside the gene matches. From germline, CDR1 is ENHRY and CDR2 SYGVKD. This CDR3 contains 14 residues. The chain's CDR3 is CAISVSGRGETQYF. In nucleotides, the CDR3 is TGTGCCATCAGTGTAAGCGGGAGGGGAGAGACCCAGTACTTC.

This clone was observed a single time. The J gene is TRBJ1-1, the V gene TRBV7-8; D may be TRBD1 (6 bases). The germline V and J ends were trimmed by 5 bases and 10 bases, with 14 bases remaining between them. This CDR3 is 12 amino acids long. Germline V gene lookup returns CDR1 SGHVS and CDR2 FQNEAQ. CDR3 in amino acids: CASSPGQGLAFF. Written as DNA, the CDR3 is TGTGCCAGCAGCCCCGGGCAGGGGTTAGCTTTCTTT.

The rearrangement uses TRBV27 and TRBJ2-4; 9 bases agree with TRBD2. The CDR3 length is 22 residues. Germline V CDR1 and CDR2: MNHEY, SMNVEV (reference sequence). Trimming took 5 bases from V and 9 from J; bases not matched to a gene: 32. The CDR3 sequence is CASSMRTPGGGGGWGTNSIQYF. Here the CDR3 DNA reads TGTGCCAGCAGTATGCGGACCCCCGGGGGCGGGGGGGGGTGGGGGACAAACTCCATTCAGTACTTC.

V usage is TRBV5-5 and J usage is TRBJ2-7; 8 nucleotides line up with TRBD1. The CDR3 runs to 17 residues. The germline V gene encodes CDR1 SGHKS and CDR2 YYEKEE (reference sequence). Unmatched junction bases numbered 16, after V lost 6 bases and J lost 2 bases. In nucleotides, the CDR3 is TGTGCCAGCAAAGCTGGACAGGGCCGCTTCACGCCCTACGAGCAGTACTTC. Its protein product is CASKAGQGRFTPYEQYF.